The 10 T cell receptor beta chains below all came from one sample that was sequenced in a study of STAT5B mutations in CD4+ large granular lymphocyte leukemia (dated by TCRdb to 2021 to 2024). Receptor amplification or capture employed the immunoSEQ multiplex PCR assay. TCRdb carries this immuneACCESS record with in-frame sequences only. Its versions omit some clonotypes, under half of them owing to an unresolved V gene in the studies checked, with the rest unexplained. Here the sample has more than 25,000 clones; 65% to 80% occur a single time. The ten largest clones take up 5.5% to 8% of the sample. The sequencing input was CD4+ T cells from blood buffy coats. Source of these receptors: a human donor in good health.

The chain joins TRBV6-4 to TRBJ1-3, with unresolved D. The CDR3 length is 16 residues. The germline gives CDR1 MRHNA, CDR2 SNTAGT. The germline V and J ends were trimmed by 6 bases and 7 bases, with 22 bases remaining between them. In DNA, the CDR3 is TGTGCCAGCAGCCCTTCCGCGGCCGCGGCCCCTAACACCATATATTTT. Translated: CASSPSAAAAPNTIYF.

The chain carries TRBV14 and TRBJ1-2; TRBD1 matches at 7 bases. Unmatched junction bases numbered 4, after V lost 0 bases and J lost 3 bases. The CDR3 runs to 15 residues. Germline assignment: CDR1 SGHDN and CDR2 FVKESK. The CDR3 loop reads CASSQDAGQHYGYTF. The DNA of the CDR3 is TGTGCCAGCAGCCAAGATGCGGGACAGCACTATGGCTACACCTTC.

The gene calls are TRBV5-1 and TRBJ1-2; 7 bases are a match to TRBD1. Germline CDR1 reads SGHRS; CDR2 reads YFSETQ. J was trimmed by 2 bases and V by 4 bases; bases with no gene match: 5. CDR3 size: 14 residues. CDR3 coding DNA: TGCGCCAGCAGCGCTACAGGGGTGAACTATGGCTACACCTTC. This gives the protein CASSATGVNYGYTF.

The chain has TRBV5-8 and TRBJ1-5, with a tentative D call TRBD1 (6 bases). The length of the CDR3 is 15 residues. In germline, CDR1 is SGHTS, CDR2 YDEGEE. V was pared by 3 bases and J by 1 base, with 11 bases between. The CDR3 loop reads CASSSRGRSNQPQHF. CDR3 in DNA: TGTGCCAGCAGCTCCAGGGGTAGGAGCAATCAGCCCCAGCATTTT.

The V and J genes are TRBV7-2 and TRBJ2-7; 14 nucleotides match TRBD2. V shed 3 bases, J shed 4 bases, and the junction held 5 bases outside the gene matches. Germline V lookup: CDR1 SGHTA, CDR2 FQGNSA. The CDR3 is made up of 16 amino acids. CDR3 amino acids: CASSLQTSGGVYEQYV. CDR3 in DNA: TGTGCCAGCAGCTTGCAGACTAGCGGGGGGGTTTACGAGCAGTACGTC.

V and J are TRBV29-1 and TRBJ1-2; 10 bases are shared with TRBD1. Germline CDR1 is SQVTM and CDR2 is ANQGSEA. The CDR3 contains 16 residues. V gave up 6 bases and J gave up 8 bases; unmatched junction bases: 18. For the CDR3, the DNA is TGCAGCGTAGTAACTGGGTCTCCCGGACAGGGGGACGGCTACACCTTC. It specifies CSVVTGSPGQGDGYTF.

The sample holds a few counts of this clone. The rearrangement links TRBV9 to TRBJ1-1; the D gene is possibly TRBD1 (5 bases). The V and J ends lost 0 bases and 3 bases respectively, with 15 bases between them. The CDR3 loop spans 16 amino acids. Looked up from germline, CDR1 is SGDLS and CDR2 is YYNGEE. This chain's CDR3 is CASSVAFEGPDTEAFF. The DNA of the CDR3 is TGTGCCAGCAGCGTAGCTTTTGAGGGGCCCGACACTGAAGCTTTCTTT.

This clone was detected once. The rearrangement joins TRBV7-9 to TRBJ2-7, with D possibly matching TRBD1 (5 bases). V shed 3 bases and J shed 1 base, with 13 bases lying between them. The CDR3 runs to 15 residues. Germline loops: CDR1 SEHNR, CDR2 FQNEAQ (reference sequence). The CDR3 DNA reads as TGTGCCAGCAGCTTTGGCGCAGGGCCGTCCTACGAGCAGTACTTC. It translates to CASSFGAGPSYEQYF.

V and J are TRBV2 and TRBJ2-3, with 11 positions matching TRBD2. CDR1 is SNHLY, CDR2 FYNNEI, per germline. V trimming: 4 bases; J trimming: 6 bases; junction bases outside the gene matches: 3. The CDR3 sequence is 14 residues long. The CDR3 DNA reads TGTGCCAGCAGTGTAGCGGGGGGGTTGGATACGCAGTATTTT. Translating it yields CASSVAGGLDTQYF.

The V call is TRBV5-1, the J call TRBJ2-1; 10 bases map to TRBD1. Germline CDR1 is SGHRS and CDR2 is YFSETQ. After removal of 6 bases from V and 5 bases from J, the junction contained 5 bases not matched to a gene. CDR3 length: 14 amino acids. The DNA of the CDR3 is TGCGCCAGCAACCGGGACAGGGGTAACAATGAGCAGTTCTTC. Translation: CASNRDRGNNEQFF. Full variable domain (remainder filled in from reference TRBV5-1 and TRBJ2-1): KAGVTQTPRYLIKTRGQQVTLSCSPISGHRSVSWYQQTPGQGLQFLFEYFSETQRNKGNFPGRFSGRQFSNSRSEMNVSTLELGDSALYLCASNRDRGNNEQFFGPGTRLTVL.